This paragraph covers one T cell receptor beta chain sequence. These data originate in a study of radiotherapy plus CTLA-4 blockade in lung cancer. Background on the study: There were objective responses in 18% of patients, and over 25% had disease control.

Libraries were prepared by immunoSEQ multiplex PCR; TCRdb keeps only in-frame clonotypes and omits some of them. Of about 110,000 clones in the sample, approximately 80% are singletons; the top ten hold less than 4%. Trimming at V came to 0 bases and at J to 3 bases, leaving 7 bases not matched to a gene. The length of the CDR3 is 16 residues. Germline CDR1 reads SGHTA; CDR2 reads FQGNSA. The chain couples TRBV7-2 to TRBJ2-7; 8 nucleotides align to TRBD2. The source was peripheral blood, collected from a patient treated with radiotherapy plus ipilimumab. This TCR derives from a human donor with non-small cell lung cancer that progressed on radiotherapy plus ipilimumab. Some clones in this sample may be carry-over from other donors' samples. The CDR3 DNA is TGTGCCAGCAGCTTAGCGCCTTGGCGGGGGGTCTACGAGCAGTACTTC. This gives the protein CASSLAPWRGVYEQYF.